One and the same sample provided the 9 T cell receptor beta chains below, sequenced in a study of T cell clonotyping in hematopoietic cell transplantation. As to time point: recipient sample about 28 days before transplant, after cytoreduction. The data were produced by immunoSEQ multiplex PCR, yet TCRdb's version contains in-frame clones alone and is incomplete. Here the sample spans tens of thousands of clones, almost 97% being singletons. Material: peripheral blood mononuclear cells, obtained before stem cell transplant. These TCRs come from a woman between 50 and 59 years old with acute myeloid leukemia. Some clones in this sample may be carry-over from other donors' samples.

The rearrangement uses TRBV19 and TRBJ2-7; 9 nucleotides agree with TRBD1. CDR3 length: 13 residues. V was clipped by 7 bases and J by 2 bases; unmatched bases: 3. Looked up from germline, CDR1 is LNHDA and CDR2 is SQIVND (reference sequence). The CDR3 sequence: CASTWTGAYEQYF. Here the CDR3 DNA reads TGTGCCAGTACCTGGACAGGGGCCTACGAGCAGTACTTC.

The chain uses TRBV27 and TRBJ2-2; D is ambiguous. This CDR3 has 16 residues. V was trimmed by 2 bases and J by 4 bases, leaving 14 bases between them. Germline V gives CDR1 MNHEY, CDR2 SMNVEV (reference sequence). The CDR3 nucleotides read TGTGCCAGCAGTTTAATTCCTAGTGCTTTCACCGGGGAGCTGTTTTTT. It yields the protein CASSLIPSAFTGELFF.

The rearrangement uses TRBV7-9 and TRBJ2-5; 10 nucleotides align to TRBD1. V lost 4 bases and J lost 3; bases outside the gene matches: 14. Per germline, CDR1 SEHNR and CDR2 FQNEAQ (reference sequence). The CDR3 is 18 residues long. The CDR3 here is CASSSEVGGTGEEETQYF. The CDR3 DNA reads as TGTGCCAGCAGCTCAGAGGTCGGCGGGACAGGGGAAGAAGAGACCCAGTACTTC.

This clone was counted a few times. The rearrangement joins TRBV7-2 to TRBJ2-5; 15 bases are shared with TRBD2. Germline V lookup: CDR1 SGHTA, CDR2 FQGNSA. The CDR3 totals 16 residues. V lost 5 bases and J lost 4; bases outside the gene matches: 5. CDR3 bases: TGTGCCAGCAGCCGCGGACTAGCGGGGGGGCGAGAGACCCAGTACTTC. Its protein product is CASSRGLAGGRETQYF.

The chain is built from TRBV6-5 and TRBJ2-1; TRBD2 matches at 8 bases. The V and J ends lost 1 base and 6 bases, in that order; junction bases with no gene match: 5. CDR1 and CDR2 (germline): MNHEY, SVGAGI. The CDR3 spans 15 residues. The CDR3 loop is CASSYFFGLANEQFF. The CDR3 DNA follows: TGTGCCAGCAGTTACTTTTTTGGACTAGCCAATGAGCAGTTCTTC.

The chain combines TRBV30 with TRBJ1-1; TRBD1 aligns across 7 bases. The germline V gene encodes CDR1 GTSNPN and CDR2 SVGIG (reference sequence). This CDR3 region has 12 residues. With V trimmed by 7 bases and J by 4 bases, 6 bases remained unmatched. The CDR3 is CASHRGPTEAFF. The CDR3 bases are TGTGCCTCCCATAGGGGGCCCACTGAAGCTTTCTTT.

V is TRBV5-1 and J is TRBJ1-1; D is uncertain. The CDR3 consists of 15 residues. Deletions cut 1 base from V and 4 bases from J, with 14 bases between. Germline V gene data show CDR1 as SGHRS and CDR2 as YFSETQ. CDR3 bases: TGCGCCAGCAGCTTGTCTTTTGAGGCCGGCACTGAAGCTTTCTTT. Amino acids: CASSLSFEAGTEAFF. The whole variable domain, filled in from reference TRBV5-1 and TRBJ1-1, reads KAGVTQTPRYLIKTRGQQVTLSCSPISGHRSVSWYQQTPGQGLQFLFEYFSETQRNKGNFPGRFSGRQFSNSRSEMNVSTLELGDSALYLCASSLSFEAGTEAFFGQGTRLTVV.

V and J are TRBV4-1 and TRBJ2-5, with D unresolved. The CDR3 totals 14 residues. The germline V gene has CDR1 MGHRA and CDR2 YSYEKL. Trimming removed 0 bases at V and 1 base at J, with 6 bases between. This chain's CDR3 is CASSQELGQETQYF. In nucleotides, the CDR3 is TGCGCCAGCAGCCAAGAATTAGGCCAAGAGACCCAGTACTTC.

A single count supports this clone. J is TRBJ2-3 and V is TRBV19; 9 nucleotides match TRBD1. Per the germline V gene, CDR1 is LNHDA and CDR2 is SQIVND (reference sequence). The junction had 9 bases not matched to a gene; V was cut back by 6 bases and J by 2 bases. This CDR3 comprises 16 residues. For the CDR3, the DNA is TGTGCCAGTAGCACCCGGGACAGGGATTTCACAGATACGCAGTATTTT. Translation gives CASSTRDRDFTDTQYF. The full variable domain, with the rest looked up from reference TRBV19 and TRBJ2-3, is DGGITQSPKYLFRKEGQNVTLSCEQNLNHDAMYWYRQDPGQGLRLIYYSQIVNDFQKGDIAEGYSVSREKKESFPLTVTSAQKNPTAFYLCASSTRDRDFTDTQYFGPGTRLTVL.